This T cell receptor beta chain was sequenced in a study of blood T cell repertoires in COVID-19. Study summary: From the United States, Italy and Spain came samples of acute and convalescent COVID-19.

Trimming took 2 bases from V and 8 from J, leaving 15 bases between them. CDR3 size: 13 residues. Germline V CDR1 and CDR2: GTSNPN, SVGIG (reference sequence). Profiling relied on immunoSEQ multiplex PCR, and the TCRdb table lists in-frame clones only, not all of them. Of about 65,000 clones listed, 75% to 85% are singletons. V usage is TRBV30 and J usage is TRBJ1-2; D call uncertain. Sequencing was carried out using peripheral blood. The sequence was collected from a man over 45 with COVID-19, enrolled during active disease. CDR3 loop: CAWSFTQVSGYTF. The CDR3 DNA sequence: TGTGCCTGGAGTTTCACGCAGGTGTCCGGCTACACCTTC.